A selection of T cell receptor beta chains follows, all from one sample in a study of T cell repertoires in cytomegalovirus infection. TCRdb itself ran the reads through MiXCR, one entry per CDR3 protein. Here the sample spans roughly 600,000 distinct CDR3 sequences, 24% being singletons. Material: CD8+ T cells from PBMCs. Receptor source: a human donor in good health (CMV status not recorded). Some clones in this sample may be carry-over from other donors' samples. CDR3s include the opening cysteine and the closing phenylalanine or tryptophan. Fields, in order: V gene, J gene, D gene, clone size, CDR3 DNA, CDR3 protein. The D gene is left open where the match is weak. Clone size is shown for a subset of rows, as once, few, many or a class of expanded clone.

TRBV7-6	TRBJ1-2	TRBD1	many	TGTGCCAGCAGCCCCTTTTCACAGGGGGCGGCGTATGGCTACACCTTC	CASSPFSQGAAYGYTF
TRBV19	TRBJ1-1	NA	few	TGTGCCAGTAGCTCGGGGTGGTGGACTGAAGCTTTCTTT	CASSSGWWTEAFF
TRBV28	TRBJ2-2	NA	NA	TGTGCCAGCAGTTTCTGGGGATCGGCCACCGGGGAGCTGTTTTTT	CASSFWGSATGELFF
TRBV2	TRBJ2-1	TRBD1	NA	TGTGCCAGCAGGCAGGGACAGGGGTTCAATGAGCAGTTCTTC	CASRQGQGFNEQFF
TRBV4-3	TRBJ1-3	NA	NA	TGCGCCAGCAGCCAAGGACAGAGCTCTGGAAACACCATATATTTT	CASSQGQSSGNTIYF
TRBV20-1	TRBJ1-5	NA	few	TGCAGTGCCTTAGGCCAGAGCGGACAGCCCCAGCATTTT	CSALGQSGQPQHF
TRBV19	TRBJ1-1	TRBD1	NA	TGTGCCAGTATTAGGGGACAGGTGAACACTGAAGCTTTCTTT	CASIRGQVNTEAFF
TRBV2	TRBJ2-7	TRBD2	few	TGTGCCATCCGGGGAGGCAGGGACTACTACGAGCAGTACTTC	CAIRGGRDYYEQYF
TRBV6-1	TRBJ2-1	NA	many	TGTGCCAGCAGTGAAACGGCGGCCAATGAGCAGTTCTTC	CASSETAANEQFF
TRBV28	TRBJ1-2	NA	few	TGTGCCAGCAGTTTATACCACCCTAGGGTGGGGCAAAAGAACGGCTACACCTTC	CASSLYHPRVGQKNGYTF
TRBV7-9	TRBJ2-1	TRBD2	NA	TGTGCCAGCAGCTTAGGATCTCCAACTGGCGGGGGGCACTCCTACAATGAGCAGTTCTTC	CASSLGSPTGGGHSYNEQFF
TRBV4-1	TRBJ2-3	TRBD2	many	TGCGCCAGCAGCCGGGGCGGGGGGTCTACAGATACGCAGTATTTT	CASSRGGGSTDTQYF
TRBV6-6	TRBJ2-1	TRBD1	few	TGTGCCAGCAGTTACTGGCAGGGGGCTGAGCAGTTCTTC	CASSYWQGAEQFF
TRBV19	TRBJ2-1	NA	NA	TGTGCCAGTAGCAGTCGAAGGATCAATGAGCAGTTCTTC	CASSSRRINEQFF
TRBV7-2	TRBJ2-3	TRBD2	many	TGTGCCAGCAGCCAACGACTAGCGGGGTACACAGATACGCAGTATTTT	CASSQRLAGYTDTQYF
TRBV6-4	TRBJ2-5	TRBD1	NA	TGTGCCAGCAGTGACTCTTATGGGTCCTGGACAGGGGCAGGGGAGACCCAGTACTTC	CASSDSYGSWTGAGETQYF
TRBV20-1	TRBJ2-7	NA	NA	TGCAGTGCTAGGTCCAGGTACGAGCAGTACTTC	CSARSRYEQYF
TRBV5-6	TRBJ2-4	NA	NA	TGTGCCAGCAGCTCCCCAATGGCGGGGAACATTCAGTACTTC	CASSSPMAGNIQYF
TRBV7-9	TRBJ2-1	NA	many	TGTGCCAGCAGCTTATCCCGGGCCGTCAATGAGCAGTTCTTC	CASSLSRAVNEQFF
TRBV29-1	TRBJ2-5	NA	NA	TGCAGCGCTGGGGCCCTTGTGGAGGGGGAGACCCAGTACTTC	CSAGALVEGETQYF
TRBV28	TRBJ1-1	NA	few	TGTGCCAGCAGTTTATTAAGGGGGGGGCCTGAAGCTTTCTTT	CASSLLRGGPEAFF
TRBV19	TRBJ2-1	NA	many	TGTGCCAGTAGTCCCTCCCCAGGGTCCTACAATGAGCAGTTCTTC	CASSPSPGSYNEQFF
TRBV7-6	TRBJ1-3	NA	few	TGTGCCAGCCGACCTAAGTTAGGCCAGAGCTCTGGAAACACCATATATTTT	CASRPKLGQSSGNTIYF
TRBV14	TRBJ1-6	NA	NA	TGTGCCAGCAGCCAAGGGACGGCTTACTCCTATAATTCACCCCTCCACTTT	CASSQGTAYSYNSPLHF
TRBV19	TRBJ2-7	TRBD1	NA	TGTGCCAGTAGCCCCGGGACAGGGGCTACGATGCAGTACTTC	CASSPGTGATMQYF
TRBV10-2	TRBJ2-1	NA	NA	TGCGCCAGCAGTGTTAATGTAGGGTTGAATGAGCAGTTCTTC	CASSVNVGLNEQFF
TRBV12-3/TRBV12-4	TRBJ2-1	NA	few	TGTGCCAGCAGTTTTACCCAGCCCGGCGTCAATGAGCAGTTCTTC	CASSFTQPGVNEQFF
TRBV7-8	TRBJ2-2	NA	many	TGTGCCAGCAGCTGGGTCCGGGGCGTGTCCACCGGGGAGCTGTTTTTT	CASSWVRGVSTGELFF
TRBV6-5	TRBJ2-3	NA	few	TGTGCCAGCAGGCCCATGAGGGGGAGCGCAGATACGCAGTATTTT	CASRPMRGSADTQYF
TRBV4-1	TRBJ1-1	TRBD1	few	TGCGCCAGCAGCCAACCGGGACAGGAAAACACTGAAGCTTTCTTT	CASSQPGQENTEAFF
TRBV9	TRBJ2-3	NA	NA	TGTGCCAGCAGCCCCCCTCCGGGGACCACAGATACGCAGTATTTT	CASSPPPGTTDTQYF
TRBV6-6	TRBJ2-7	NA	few	TGTGCCAGCAGAGAACCCGGGACTGAGCCTTACGAGCAGTACTTC	CASREPGTEPYEQYF
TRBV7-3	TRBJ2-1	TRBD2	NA	TGTGCCAGCAGCTTAACGGGACTAGCGGGGGGACACTACAATGAGCAGTTCTTC	CASSLTGLAGGHYNEQFF
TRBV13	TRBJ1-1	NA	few	TGTGCCAGCAGCTTCGGAGGGTGGCAGGGTAACACTGAAGCTTTCTTT	CASSFGGWQGNTEAFF
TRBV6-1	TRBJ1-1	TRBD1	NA	TGTGCCAGCAGTTTTGAAAGGGGGACAGGGGTTACTGAAGCTTTCTTT	CASSFERGTGVTEAFF
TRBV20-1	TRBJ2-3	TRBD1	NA	TGCAGTGCTAGCTCCGGGACAGTGATATTGGATACGCAGTATTTT	CSASSGTVILDTQYF
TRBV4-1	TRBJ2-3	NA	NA	TGCGCCAGCAGTCTGTTCGGGGACAACGGGGGGTCAGATACGCAGTATTTT	CASSLFGDNGGSDTQYF
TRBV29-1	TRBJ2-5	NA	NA	TGCAGCGGGTTGGGGGCGCAAGAGACCCAGTACTTC	CSGLGAQETQYF
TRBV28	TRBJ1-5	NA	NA	TGTGCCAGCAGTTTGGGTGCCACGAATCAGCCCCAGCATTTT	CASSLGATNQPQHF
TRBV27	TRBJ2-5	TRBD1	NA	TGTGCCAGCAGTTCCAGGGGGCTGTGGGAGACCCAGTACTTC	CASSSRGLWETQYF
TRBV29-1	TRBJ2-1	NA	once	TGCAGCGTTGTGGGGCCCCCGGGGAGCTCCTACAATGAGCAGTTCTTC	CSVVGPPGSSYNEQFF
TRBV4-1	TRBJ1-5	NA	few	TGCGCCAGCAGCCCACGTCTGGGGCAGAAACAGCCCCAGCATTTT	CASSPRLGQKQPQHF
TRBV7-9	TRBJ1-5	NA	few	TGTGCCAGCAGCTTACCCCCAGGCCTCTATAGCAATCAGCCCCAGCATTTT	CASSLPPGLYSNQPQHF
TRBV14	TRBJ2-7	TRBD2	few	TGTGCCAGCAGCACCGGGGGGGCCGGCCCCTACGAGCAGTACTTC	CASSTGGAGPYEQYF
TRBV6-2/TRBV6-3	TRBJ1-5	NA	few	TGTGCCAGCAGTTACAGCCCGACGGAGCCCCAGCATTTT	CASSYSPTEPQHF
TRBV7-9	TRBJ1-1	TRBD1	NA	TGTGCCAGCAGCACATCCCGGGACAGGGGGAACACTGAAGCTTTCTTT	CASSTSRDRGNTEAFF
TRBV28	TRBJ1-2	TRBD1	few	TGTGCCAGCAGTCTTACAGGGGGCCAGGGCTATGGCTACACCTTC	CASSLTGGQGYGYTF
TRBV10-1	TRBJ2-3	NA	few	TGCGCCAGCAGTGCGTGGAAACCCAGCACAGATACGCAGTATTTT	CASSAWKPSTDTQYF
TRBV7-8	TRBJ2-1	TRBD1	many	TGTGCCAGCAGCTTAGGGACAGGGCGCTCCTACAATGAGCAGTTCTTC	CASSLGTGRSYNEQFF
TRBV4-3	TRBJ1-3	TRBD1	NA	TGCGCCAGCAGCCAGACGACAGGGGCTGCCTTTGGAAACACCATATATTTT	CASSQTTGAAFGNTIYF
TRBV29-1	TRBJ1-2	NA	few	TGCAGCGTTGAATCGGGTTATGGCTACACCTTC	CSVESGYGYTF
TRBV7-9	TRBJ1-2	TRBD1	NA	TGTGCCAGCAAGGGACAGGGTCTTGTGGATGGCTACACCTTC	CASKGQGLVDGYTF
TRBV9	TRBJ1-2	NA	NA	TGTGCCAGCACCCCGGGCAGGGCCAACTATGGCTACACCTTC	CASTPGRANYGYTF
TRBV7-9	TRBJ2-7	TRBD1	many	TGTGCCAGCAGCCAGGGACAGGGGCCTACCTACGAGCAGTACTTC	CASSQGQGPTYEQYF
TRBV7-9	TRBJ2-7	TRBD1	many	TGTGCCAGCAGCTCCCGGACAGGCCCTTCCTACGAGCAGTACTTC	CASSSRTGPSYEQYF